A selection of T cell receptor beta chains follows, all from one sample in a study of control samples from healthy donors and cancer patients. The method was immunoSEQ multiplex PCR; TCRdb's version includes in-frame clones alone and lacks a portion of them. The sample has 120,000 or so clones, 70% to 90% seen once. Sequencing used blood. The source is a man aged 55 to 70 in good health. Each CDR3 is given with its conserved first and last residue. The D gene is left open where the match is weak. Rows may omit the clone size; those that give it use once, few, many or a size class.

j_gene: TRBJ1-5; v_gene: TRBV6-6; d_gene: .; abundance: once; CDR3aa: CASRRVDQPQHF; CDR3nt: TGTGCCAGCAGGAGGGTCGATCAGCCCCAGCATTTT
j_gene: TRBJ1-5; v_gene: TRBV30; d_gene: .; abundance: .; CDR3aa: CAWMAAGRNQPQHF; CDR3nt: TGTGCCTGGATGGCGGCAGGACGCAATCAGCCCCAGCATTTT
j_gene: TRBJ2-3; v_gene: TRBV2; d_gene: TRBD2; abundance: .; CDR3aa: CASSRTGLAGGADTQYF; CDR3nt: TGTGCCAGCAGTCGAACGGGACTAGCGGGGGGAGCAGATACGCAGTATTTT
j_gene: TRBJ1-1; v_gene: TRBV6-2/TRBV6-3; d_gene: .; abundance: .; CDR3aa: CASSYFGRNTEAFF; CDR3nt: TGTGCCAGCAGTTACTTTGGGCGGAACACTGAAGCTTTCTTT
j_gene: TRBJ1-1; v_gene: TRBV30; d_gene: .; abundance: few; CDR3aa: CAWSQGMVEAFF; CDR3nt: TGTGCCTGGTCGCAGGGAATGGTTGAAGCTTTCTTT
j_gene: TRBJ2-2; v_gene: TRBV7-8; d_gene: TRBD2; abundance: .; CDR3aa: CASSLSGGGASGELFF; CDR3nt: TGTGCCAGCAGCTTATCTGGCGGGGGGGCCTCCGGGGAGCTGTTTTTT
j_gene: TRBJ2-3; v_gene: TRBV9; d_gene: .; abundance: .; CDR3aa: CASSVDLTDTQYF; CDR3nt: TGTGCCAGCAGCGTGGACCTGACGGATACGCAGTATTTT
j_gene: TRBJ1-4; v_gene: TRBV27; d_gene: .; abundance: once; CDR3aa: CASSWGGVAGEKLFF; CDR3nt: TGTGCCAGCAGCTGGGGTGGGGTGGCAGGGGAAAAACTGTTTTTT
j_gene: TRBJ2-3; v_gene: TRBV4-1; d_gene: .; abundance: .; CDR3aa: CASSQGPSEGRDTQYF; CDR3nt: TGCGCCAGCAGCCAAGGTCCTAGCGAGGGGAGGGATACGCAGTATTTT
j_gene: TRBJ1-2; v_gene: TRBV4-3; d_gene: .; abundance: .; CDR3aa: CASSQDSGPSYGYTF; CDR3nt: TGCGCCAGCAGCCAAGATTCTGGGCCCAGCTATGGCTACACCTTC
j_gene: TRBJ1-1; v_gene: TRBV30; d_gene: TRBD1; abundance: once; CDR3aa: CAWAPQGMNTEAFF; CDR3nt: TGTGCCTGGGCGCCACAGGGGATGAACACTGAAGCTTTCTTT
j_gene: TRBJ1-1; v_gene: TRBV12-3/TRBV12-4; d_gene: TRBD1; abundance: .; CDR3aa: CATHRGLNTEAFF; CDR3nt: TGTGCCACTCACAGGGGGTTGAACACTGAAGCTTTCTTT
j_gene: TRBJ2-7; v_gene: TRBV6-2/TRBV6-3; d_gene: TRBD2; abundance: .; CDR3aa: CASSGPGTSGGPLASYEQYF; CDR3nt: TGTGCCAGCAGCGGTCCCGGGACTAGCGGGGGGCCTCTTGCTTCCTACGAGCAGTACTTC
j_gene: TRBJ1-3; v_gene: TRBV5-5; d_gene: .; abundance: .; CDR3aa: CASSLAVGLGGNTIYF; CDR3nt: TGTGCCAGCAGCTTGGCCGTGGGGCTTGGTGGAAACACCATATATTTT
j_gene: TRBJ2-7; v_gene: TRBV5-1; d_gene: .; abundance: .; CDR3aa: CASSLGSPEQYF; CDR3nt: TGCGCCAGCAGCTTGGGGTCTCCCGAGCAGTACTTC
j_gene: TRBJ2-7; v_gene: TRBV21-1; d_gene: .; abundance: .; CDR3aa: CASSKRTPRGVQYF; CDR3nt: TGTGCCAGCAGCAAAAGGACACCCCGGGGTGTGCAGTACTTC
j_gene: TRBJ2-1; v_gene: TRBV7-9; d_gene: TRBD1; abundance: .; CDR3aa: CASSLAGQGANEQFF; CDR3nt: TGTGCCAGCAGCTTAGCGGGACAGGGGGCGAATGAGCAGTTCTTC
j_gene: TRBJ2-7; v_gene: TRBV29-1; d_gene: .; abundance: .; CDR3aa: CSVDGMGAEQYF; CDR3nt: TGCAGCGTTGACGGCATGGGGGCCGAGCAGTACTTC
j_gene: TRBJ1-5; v_gene: TRBV6-6; d_gene: .; abundance: .; CDR3aa: CASSFSQGPPPQPQHF; CDR3nt: TGTGCCAGCAGTTTCTCACAGGGTCCTCCCCCGCAGCCCCAGCATTTT
j_gene: TRBJ2-5; v_gene: TRBV3-1/TRBV3-2; d_gene: .; abundance: few; CDR3aa: CASMPPGGTQYF; CDR3nt: TGTGCCAGCATGCCACCCGGGGGGACCCAGTACTTC
j_gene: TRBJ2-7; v_gene: TRBV7-2; d_gene: .; abundance: few; CDR3aa: CASSLLQGLGEQYF; CDR3nt: TGTGCCAGCAGCTTATTGCAGGGGCTAGGCGAGCAGTACTTC
j_gene: TRBJ2-7; v_gene: TRBV7-9; d_gene: TRBD1; abundance: few; CDR3aa: CASSDRGVSYEQYF; CDR3nt: TGTGCCAGCAGCGACAGGGGGGTGTCCTACGAGCAGTACTTC
j_gene: TRBJ1-1; v_gene: TRBV7-9; d_gene: .; abundance: .; CDR3aa: CASSRLGGNTEAFF; CDR3nt: TGTGCCAGCAGCCGACTAGGGGGGAACACTGAAGCTTTCTTT
j_gene: TRBJ2-5; v_gene: TRBV24-1; d_gene: TRBD1; abundance: .; CDR3aa: CATSDLGQGGFETQYF; CDR3nt: TGTGCCACCAGTGATTTAGGACAGGGGGGGTTCGAGACCCAGTACTTC
j_gene: TRBJ1-1; v_gene: TRBV6-1; d_gene: .; abundance: .; CDR3aa: CASSEGFWTDEAFF; CDR3nt: TGTGCCAGCAGTGAGGGATTCTGGACAGATGAAGCTTTCTTT
j_gene: TRBJ1-1; v_gene: TRBV28; d_gene: TRBD1; abundance: .; CDR3aa: CASRLSTGGGGEAFF; CDR3nt: TGTGCCAGCAGGCTATCCACAGGGGGCGGTGGCGAAGCTTTCTTT
j_gene: TRBJ1-5; v_gene: TRBV6-5; d_gene: .; abundance: .; CDR3aa: CASSYSSRGGGQPQHF; CDR3nt: TGTGCCAGCAGTTACTCAAGCAGGGGAGGTGGTCAGCCCCAGCATTTT
j_gene: TRBJ2-2; v_gene: TRBV5-8; d_gene: .; abundance: .; CDR3aa: CASSRDGWAGELFF; CDR3nt: TGTGCCAGCAGCCGTGACGGTTGGGCCGGGGAGCTGTTTTTT
j_gene: TRBJ2-7; v_gene: TRBV27; d_gene: TRBD1; abundance: .; CDR3aa: CASNKLRDRSGGEQYF; CDR3nt: TGTGCCAGCAATAAGCTCCGGGACAGGTCTGGGGGGGAGCAGTACTTC
j_gene: TRBJ2-4; v_gene: TRBV4-3; d_gene: .; abundance: .; CDR3aa: CASSRGQLNIQYF; CDR3nt: TGCGCCAGCAGCCGAGGACAGTTAAACATTCAGTACTTC
j_gene: TRBJ1-2; v_gene: TRBV16; d_gene: TRBD1; abundance: .; CDR3aa: CASSPDRVFVYGYTF; CDR3nt: TGTGCCAGCAGCCCGGACAGGGTCTTTGTCTATGGCTACACCTTC
j_gene: TRBJ2-3; v_gene: TRBV7-9; d_gene: .; abundance: .; CDR3aa: CASSLDPGSTDTQYF; CDR3nt: TGTGCCAGCAGCTTAGATCCGGGGAGCACAGATACGCAGTATTTT
j_gene: TRBJ1-2; v_gene: TRBV3-1/TRBV3-2; d_gene: .; abundance: .; CDR3aa: CASSPEGGGIRGYTF; CDR3nt: TGTGCCAGCAGTCCTGAGGGGGGCGGAATTCGAGGCTACACCTTC
j_gene: TRBJ1-2; v_gene: TRBV28; d_gene: .; abundance: .; CDR3aa: CASSLSNAVGYGYTF; CDR3nt: TGTGCCAGCAGTTTATCTAACGCGGTAGGCTATGGCTACACCTTC
j_gene: TRBJ1-6; v_gene: TRBV7-2; d_gene: .; abundance: few; CDR3aa: CASSLYTENSPLHF; CDR3nt: TGTGCCAGCAGCTTATACACAGAAAATTCACCCCTCCACTTT
j_gene: TRBJ2-2; v_gene: TRBV6-2/TRBV6-3; d_gene: .; abundance: .; CDR3aa: CASSYPPRTGGELFF; CDR3nt: TGTGCCAGCAGTTATCCCCCTAGGACCGGCGGGGAGCTGTTTTTT
j_gene: TRBJ2-2; v_gene: TRBV2; d_gene: TRBD2; abundance: few; CDR3aa: CASSEALLGLARRGELFF; CDR3nt: TGTGCCAGCAGTGAAGCGCTTCTTGGACTAGCCAGAAGGGGGGAGCTGTTTTTT
j_gene: TRBJ1-5; v_gene: TRBV19; d_gene: .; abundance: .; CDR3aa: CASSTSWNSNQPQHF; CDR3nt: TGTGCCAGTAGCACCAGCTGGAATAGCAATCAGCCCCAGCATTTT
j_gene: TRBJ2-1; v_gene: TRBV19; d_gene: TRBD1; abundance: .; CDR3aa: CASKVQQGNNEQFF; CDR3nt: TGTGCCAGTAAAGTGCAACAGGGGAACAATGAGCAGTTCTTC
j_gene: TRBJ2-3; v_gene: TRBV28; d_gene: .; abundance: .; CDR3aa: CASSSRDSYLIFTQYF; CDR3nt: TGTGCCAGCAGTTCGCGGGACTCCTACCTCATTTTTACGCAGTATTTT